This TCR beta chain was obtained from a study of shared clonotypes between healthy human individuals. About the research overall: Donors, aged 18 to 49, were a couple of women and three men. General study findings and limits: The authors expected sequencing depth to affect clonotype sharing among donors. In contrast to clonotypes shared by all four donors, non-shared clonotypes had lower generation probabilities.

This table comes from immunoSEQ multiplex PCR, and its TCRdb copy is limited to in-frame clones, with some not included. The sample lists some 2.1 million clones, about 95% occurring once. Germline CDR1 SGHAT, CDR2 FQNNGV. The CDR3 consists of 14 residues. Germline trimming cut 4 bases from V and 5 bases from J; bases unmatched to any gene: 4. Cells designated naive CD8 were CD45RO-negative and were positively selected for CCR7, with terminally differentiated effector memory CD45RA+ cells excluded. Every contributor of samples was a Caucasian grown-up residing in Nashville, Tennessee. Comments on this clone: Its antigen is not known.

The chain has TRBV11-2 and TRBJ2-7; 11 bases line up with TRBD1. Sequenced input: naive CD8+ T cells sorted from blood. This TCR derives from a man aged 18 to 30 in good health. The CDR3 here is CASSSGQGVDEQYF. The CDR3 coding sequence is TGTGCCAGCAGCTCGGGACAGGGGGTCGACGAGCAGTACTTC.